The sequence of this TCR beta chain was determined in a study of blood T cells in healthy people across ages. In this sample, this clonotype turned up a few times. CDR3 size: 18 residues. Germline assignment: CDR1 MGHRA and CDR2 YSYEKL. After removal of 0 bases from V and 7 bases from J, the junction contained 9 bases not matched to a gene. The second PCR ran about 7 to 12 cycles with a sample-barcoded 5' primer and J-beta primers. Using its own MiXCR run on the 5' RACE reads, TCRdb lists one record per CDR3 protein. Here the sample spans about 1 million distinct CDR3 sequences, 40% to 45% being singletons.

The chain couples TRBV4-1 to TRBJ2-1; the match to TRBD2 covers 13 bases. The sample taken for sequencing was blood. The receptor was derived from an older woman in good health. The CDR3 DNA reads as TGCGCCAGCAGCCAAGATTTGCGGACTAGCGGGAGATTGAATGAGCAGTTCTTC. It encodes CASSQDLRTSGRLNEQFF.